This TCR beta chain came from a study of blood T cell repertoires in COVID-19. Study details: T cells, B-cell-depleted T cells, or PBMCs supplied cDNA or gDNA.

The germline gives CDR1 LNHDA, CDR2 SQIVND (reference sequence). CDR3 length equals 17 residues. Trimming stripped 5 bases from V and 0 bases from J, with 17 bases between. Data came from immunoSEQ multiplex PCR; TCRdb stores just in-frame clones and leaves some out. This sample has some 16,000 clones, with more than 85% found just once. The chain joins TRBV19 to TRBJ1-5; maybe TRBD1 (6 bases). The receptor was derived from a human donor in a cohort sampled during active COVID-19. Sequenced: peripheral blood. CDR3 sequence: CASSDGRGGLSNQPQHF. Written as DNA, the CDR3 is TGTGCCAGTAGTGATGGTAGGGGGGGGCTTAGCAATCAGCCCCAGCATTTT.